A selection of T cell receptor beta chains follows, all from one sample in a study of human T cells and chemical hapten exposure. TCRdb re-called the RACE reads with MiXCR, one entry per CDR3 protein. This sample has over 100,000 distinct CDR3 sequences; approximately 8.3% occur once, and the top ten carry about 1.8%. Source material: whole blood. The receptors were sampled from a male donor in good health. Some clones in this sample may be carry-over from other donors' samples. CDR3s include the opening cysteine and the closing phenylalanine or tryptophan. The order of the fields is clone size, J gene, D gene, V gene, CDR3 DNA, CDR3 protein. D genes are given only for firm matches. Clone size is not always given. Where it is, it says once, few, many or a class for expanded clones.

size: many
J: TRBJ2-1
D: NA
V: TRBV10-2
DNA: TGCGCCAGCAGTGCCCGGGACCTCTACAATGAGCAGTTCTTC
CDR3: CASSARDLYNEQFF

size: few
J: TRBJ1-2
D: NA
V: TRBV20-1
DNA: TGCAGTGCTAACTACTTGGGAGACCCACCCTATGGCTACACCTTC
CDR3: CSANYLGDPPYGYTF

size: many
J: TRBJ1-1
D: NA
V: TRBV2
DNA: TGTGCCAGCAGCCCAGCCAGGGGAGAAGCTTTCTTT
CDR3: CASSPARGEAFF

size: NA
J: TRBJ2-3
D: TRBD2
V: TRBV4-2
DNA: TGTGCCAGCAGCCAAGAAACCGGACTAGCGGGCACAGATACGCAGTATTTT
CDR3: CASSQETGLAGTDTQYF

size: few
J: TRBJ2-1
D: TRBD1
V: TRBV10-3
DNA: TGTGCCATCAGTGAGCAGGGGGCAGGGAATGAGCAGTTCTTC
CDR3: CAISEQGAGNEQFF

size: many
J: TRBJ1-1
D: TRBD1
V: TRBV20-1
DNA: TGCAGTGGGACAGGGGGAACAAACACTGAAGCTTTCTTT
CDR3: CSGTGGTNTEAFF

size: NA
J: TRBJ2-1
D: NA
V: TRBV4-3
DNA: TGCGCCAGCAGCCAAGATGGCGAATGGAGCTCCTACAATGAGCAGTTCTTC
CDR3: CASSQDGEWSSYNEQFF

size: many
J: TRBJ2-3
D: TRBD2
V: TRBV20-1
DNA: TGCAGTGCGCAGGCCGGGACTAGCGGGGGGACTAGCACAGATACGCAGTATTTT
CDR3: CSAQAGTSGGTSTDTQYF

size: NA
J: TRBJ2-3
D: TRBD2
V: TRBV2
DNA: TGTGCCAGCAGTGATACGTCGCGGGGGGCCCGCACAGATACGCAGTATTTT
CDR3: CASSDTSRGARTDTQYF

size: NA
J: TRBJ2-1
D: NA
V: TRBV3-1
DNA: TGTGCCAGCAGCCAGACCGGGGTGCTCCACAATGAGCAGTTCTTC
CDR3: CASSQTGVLHNEQFF

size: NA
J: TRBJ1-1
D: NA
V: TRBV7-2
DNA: TGTGCCAGCAGCAGGGGACCGCAAGTCACTGAAGCTTTCTTT
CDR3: CASSRGPQVTEAFF

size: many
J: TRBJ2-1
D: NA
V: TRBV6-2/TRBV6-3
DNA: TGTGCCAGCGAAAATGGCCCGCTTAGCTCCTACAATGAGCAGTTCTTC
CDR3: CASENGPLSSYNEQFF

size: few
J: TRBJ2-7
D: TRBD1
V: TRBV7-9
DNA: TGTGCCAGCAGCTCAACCCGACCCCATGAACGACAGGGGATGGACTACGAGCAGTACTTC
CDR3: CASSSTRPHERQGMDYEQYF

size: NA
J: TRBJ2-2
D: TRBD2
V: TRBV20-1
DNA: TGCAGTGCTAGTCGGGGGGGCTCTGTCGGCACCGGGGAGCTGTTTTTT
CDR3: CSASRGGSVGTGELFF

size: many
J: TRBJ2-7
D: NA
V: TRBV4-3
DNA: TGCGCCAGCAGCCAAGATCAGGGCCCTTACGAGCAGTACTTC
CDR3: CASSQDQGPYEQYF

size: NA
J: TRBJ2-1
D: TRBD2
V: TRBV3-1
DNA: TGTGCCAGCAGCCAGGGGGTAGCGGGGTTGGATGAGCAGTTCTTC
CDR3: CASSQGVAGLDEQFF

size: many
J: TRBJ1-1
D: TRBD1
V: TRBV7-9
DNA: TGTGCCAGCAGCTCCCGGGACAGGGGGCCCCCCGCGAACACTGAAGCTTTCTTT
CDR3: CASSSRDRGPPANTEAFF

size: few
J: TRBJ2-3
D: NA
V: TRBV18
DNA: TGTGCCAGCTCACCACCCTCCTTCACTCGCACAGATACGCAGTATTTT
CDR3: CASSPPSFTRTDTQYF

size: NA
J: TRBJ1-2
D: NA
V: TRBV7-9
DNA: TGTGCCAGCAGCTTAGGGGCGGGGAACTTCTATGGCTACACCTTC
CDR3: CASSLGAGNFYGYTF

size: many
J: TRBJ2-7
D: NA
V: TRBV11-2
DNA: TGTGCCAGCAGCTTAATTACCGGGCGCACCGGTCCCGAGCAGTACTTC
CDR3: CASSLITGRTGPEQYF

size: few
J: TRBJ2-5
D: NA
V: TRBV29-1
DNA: TGCAGCGTTCGTGAAGGGGGAGAGACCCAGTACTTC
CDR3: CSVREGGETQYF

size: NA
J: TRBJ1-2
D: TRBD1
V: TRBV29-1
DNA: TGCAGCGTTGAGACAGGGGAATCGTCGGGCTACACCTTC
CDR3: CSVETGESSGYTF

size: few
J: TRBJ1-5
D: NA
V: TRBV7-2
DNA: TGTGCCAGCAGCATAAGTGAGGGACAGCCCCAGCATTTT
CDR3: CASSISEGQPQHF

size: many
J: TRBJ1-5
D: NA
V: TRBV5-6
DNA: TGTGCCAGCAGCTCCCGGACAGTCAATCAGCCCCAGCATTTT
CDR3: CASSSRTVNQPQHF

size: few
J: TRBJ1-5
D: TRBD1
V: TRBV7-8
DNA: TGTGCCAGCAGCGTTCGCCGGGACAGGGGAAGTCAGCCCCAGCATTTT
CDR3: CASSVRRDRGSQPQHF

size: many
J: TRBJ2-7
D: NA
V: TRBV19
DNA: TGTGCCAGTAGTATAGATACAGCCTCCTACGAGCAGTACTTC
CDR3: CASSIDTASYEQYF

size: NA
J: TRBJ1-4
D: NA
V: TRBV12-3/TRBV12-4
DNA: TGTGCCAGCAGACGGGACGGAACTAATGAAAAACTGTTTTTT
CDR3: CASRRDGTNEKLFF

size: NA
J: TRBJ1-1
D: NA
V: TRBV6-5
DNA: TGTGCCAGCAGTTACTCGGGCCTGGACGCTGGGACTGAAGCTTTCTTT
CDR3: CASSYSGLDAGTEAFF

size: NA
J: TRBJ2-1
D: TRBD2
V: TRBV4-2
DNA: TGTGCCAGCAGCCGGATCGCGCCTAGCGGGAGTCCCGGTGAGCAGTTCTTC
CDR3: CASSRIAPSGSPGEQFF